Listed here are 31 T cell receptor beta chains from one sample, sequenced in a study of T cells after yellow fever vaccination. TCRdb re-analysed the 5' RACE reads in MiXCR, keeping a single row per CDR3 protein. The sample consists of roughly 400,000 distinct CDR3 sequences, under 20% of them appearing once. The material sequenced was PBMCs, taken before the yellow fever booster vaccination. These receptors originate from a man aged 18 to 30 who received the YFV17D yellow fever vaccine.

This rearrangement joins TRBV5-1 to TRBJ2-3, with 8 positions matching TRBD1. Unmatched junction bases numbered 9, after V lost 2 bases and J lost 1 base. The CDR3 consists of 17 residues. CDR1 and CDR2 from the germline V gene are SGHRS and YFSETQ. Here the CDR3 reads CASSFLRTGSGTDTQYF. The CDR3, as DNA: TGCGCCAGCAGCTTCCTGCGGACAGGGTCGGGCACAGATACGCAGTATTTT.

The chain recombines TRBV2 with TRBJ1-6; 7 bases match TRBD1. Trimming at V came to 8 bases and at J to 0 bases, leaving 7 bases not matched to a gene. The CDR3 spans 16 residues. Germline assignment: CDR1 SNHLY and CDR2 FYNNEI. This chain's CDR3 is CASRRQGSSYNSPLHF. CDR3 coding DNA: TGTGCCAGCCGTCGACAGGGAAGCTCCTATAATTCACCCCTCCACTTT.

The V and J genes are TRBV6-2 or TRBV6-3 and TRBJ2-3; the D gene is possibly TRBD2 (5 bases). The CDR3 sequence is 16 residues long. The ends were cut back, 6 bases at V and 2 bases at J, with 18 bases in the middle. Germline assignment: CDR1 MNHEY and CDR2 SVGEGT. The CDR3 is CASSPPRARATDTQYF. Here the CDR3 DNA reads TGTGCCAGCAGCCCCCCCCGGGCGCGGGCCACAGATACGCAGTATTTT.

As regards this clonotype: The junction departs from germline at one end; a sequencing error may be responsible. This chain links TRBV3-1 with TRBJ2-1; 11 nucleotides line up with TRBD1. Per the germline V gene, CDR1 is LGHDT and CDR2 is YNNKEL (reference sequence). The CDR3 covers 16 residues. CDR3 sequence reads: CSSSQDYRTGGLEQFF. The CDR3 nucleotides are TGTTCCAGCAGCCAAGATTACAGGACAGGGGGCCTGGAGCAGTTCTTC.

The rearrangement links TRBV7-8 to TRBJ1-5, with a weak D call TRBD1 (6 bases). V shed 0 bases and J shed 4 bases, with 16 bases lying between them. This CDR3 is 17 amino acids long. In germline, CDR1 is SGHVS, CDR2 FQNEAQ. The CDR3 bases are TGTGCCAGCAGCTTAGCCCCACAGGGAAAGAGAAATCAGCCCCAGCATTTT. The encoded protein is CASSLAPQGKRNQPQHF.

This clonotype has just a few counts. The rearrangement joins TRBV12-3 or TRBV12-4 to TRBJ2-1; TRBD2 might be the D (5 bases). Trimming left V 8 bases short and J 4 bases short, with 6 bases between. CDR3 size: 11 residues. CDR3 residues: CASERYNEQFF. In DNA, the CDR3 is TGTGCCAGCGAGCGGTACAATGAGCAGTTCTTC.

This clonotype was recorded a few times. This chain connects TRBV6-5 to TRBJ2-7; unclear D gene. Germline lookup yields CDR1 MNHEY and CDR2 SVGAGI. CDR3 length: 11 residues. The V and J ends lost 5 bases and 6 bases respectively, with 8 bases between them. The CDR3 coding sequence is TGTGCCAGCAGTACTTTTTCCGAGCAGTACTTC. Amino acids: CASSTFSEQYF.

The gene calls are TRBV7-9 and TRBJ2-3; TRBD2 aligns across 8 bases. Losses at the gene ends were 3 bases for V and 2 bases for J; bases not matched to a gene: 7. The length of the CDR3 is 16 residues. Looked up from germline, CDR1 is SEHNR and CDR2 is FQNEAQ (reference sequence). The CDR3 protein is CASSFGSGGTTDTQYF. For the CDR3, the DNA is TGTGCCAGCAGCTTCGGCAGCGGGGGTACCACAGATACGCAGTATTTT.

The chain carries TRBV5-1 and TRBJ1-1; tentatively, D is TRBD1 (5 bases). CDR3 length equals 13 residues. V shed 0 bases and J shed 8 bases, with 11 bases lying between them. Germline V gene data show CDR1 as SGHRS and CDR2 as YFSETQ. The CDR3 loop is CASSLERGSEAFF. The CDR3 nucleotides are TGCGCCAGCAGCTTGGAAAGGGGTTCAGAAGCTTTCTTT.

This clonotype was counted many times. The V gene is TRBV4-3, the J gene TRBJ2-7; D could derive from TRBD1 or TRBD2 (5 bases each). The CDR3 spans 17 residues. Germline CDR1 and CDR2: LGHNA and YSLEER. The V and J ends lost 0 bases and 4 bases respectively, with 19 bases between them. CDR3 DNA sequence: TGCGCCAGCAGCCAAGATCGGAGTGGGGGATCGGGGTACGAGCAGTACTTC. This encodes CASSQDRSGGSGYEQYF.

The rearrangement uses TRBV30 and TRBJ1-2; D is uncertain. The V and J ends lost 2 bases and 4 bases respectively, with 17 bases between them. This CDR3 has 15 residues. Germline V gene data show CDR1 as GTSNPN and CDR2 as SVGIG (reference sequence). CDR3 DNA: TGTGCCTGGAGTACAAGGAGGGTTCCGGGCTATGGCTACACCTTC. Its translation: CAWSTRRVPGYGYTF.

This clonotype was counted many times. This chain uses TRBV11-2 with TRBJ2-3, with 9 positions matching TRBD2. This CDR3 has 15 residues. The V segment lost 2 bases and the J segment 5 bases; nucleotides outside the gene matches: 5. Germline loops: CDR1 SGHAT, CDR2 FQNNGV. The CDR3 DNA follows: TGTGCCAGCAGCTTAAGGCGGGGGGGCCGAGATACGCAGTATTTT. As protein: CASSLRRGGRDTQYF.

The sample holds many counts of this clonotype. The rearrangement links TRBV30 to TRBJ2-3, with TRBD2 matching over 10 bases. CDR1 and CDR2 from the germline V gene are GTSNPN and SVGIG (reference sequence). V dropped 2 bases and J dropped 3; count of bases not matched to a gene: 8. The CDR3 consists of 16 residues. CDR3 sequence: CAWSRGAGGLTDTQYF. The CDR3 nucleotides are TGTGCCTGGAGTCGAGGAGCGGGGGGGTTAACAGATACGCAGTATTTT.

The chain combines TRBV3-1 with TRBJ2-1; D unresolved. This CDR3 contains 14 residues. Germline V lookup: CDR1 LGHDT, CDR2 YNNKEL (reference sequence). Trimming removed 4 bases from V and 2 bases from J, with 9 bases in between. CDR3 loop: CASSPRDTYNEQFF. The CDR3 bases are TGTGCCAGCAGCCCCCGCGACACCTACAATGAGCAGTTCTTC.

Comments on this clonotype: This may arise from a read error, as a much more abundant clone is one base away. The V call is TRBV20-1, the J call TRBJ2-2, with TRBD1 matching over 10 bases. There are 13 residues in the CDR3. V was pared by 5 bases and J by 4 bases, with 1 base of the junction left unmatched. Germline CDR1 is DFQATT and CDR2 is SNEGSKA (reference sequence). Written as DNA, the CDR3 is TGCAGTGCTGGGGACAGGGGCACCGGGGAGCTGTTTTTT. Translated: CSAGDRGTGELFF.

This clonotype appeared once. V gene TRBV5-1 combines with J gene TRBJ1-2, with 10 bases aligning to TRBD1. Germline trimming cut 4 bases from V and 6 bases from J; bases unmatched to any gene: 6. The CDR3 is 14 residues long. From germline, CDR1 is SGHRS and CDR2 YFSETQ. CDR3 nucleotide sequence: TGCGCCAGCAGCCTGACAGGGGGCGGGGATGGCTACACCTTC. Translated, it gives CASSLTGGGDGYTF.

The chain joins TRBV6-1 to TRBJ2-7; D is possibly TRBD1 (5 bases). Germline loops: CDR1 MNHNS, CDR2 SASEGT. V lost 6 bases and J lost 3, with 15 bases in between. The CDR3 covers 14 residues. The CDR3 DNA is TGTGCCAGCAGAAATAGGGGTGGGAACTACGAGCAGTACTTC. The encoded protein is CASRNRGGNYEQYF.

This clonotype has only a few counts. The rearrangement uses TRBV9 and TRBJ2-5, with D unclear. V was pared by 4 bases and J by 5 bases, with 12 bases between. Germline CDR1 reads SGDLS; CDR2 reads YYNGEE. CDR3 length equals 13 residues. CDR3 amino acids: CASSSPFGETQYF. CDR3 bases: TGTGCCAGCAGCTCCCCTTTTGGGGAGACCCAGTACTTC.

This clonotype was recorded a few times. The V call is TRBV28, the J call TRBJ1-4; D remains ambiguous. The CDR3 is made up of 13 amino acids. V was cut by 7 bases and J by 3 bases, with 9 bases left in between. CDR1 and CDR2 from the germline V gene are MDHEN and SYDVKM. CDR3 in DNA: TGTGCCAGCACAAGCGCTTCTAATGAAAAACTGTTTTTT. Its protein product is CASTSASNEKLFF. Full variable domain (outside the CDR3, taken from reference TRBV28 and TRBJ1-4): DVKVTQSSRYLVKRTGEKVFLECVQDMDHENMFWYRQDPGLGLRLIYFSYDVKMKEKGDIPEGYSVSREKKERFSLILESASTNQTSMYLCASTSASNEKLFFGSGTQLSVL.

V usage is TRBV20-1 and J usage is TRBJ1-4, with 7 bases lining up with TRBD1. V lost 5 bases to trimming and J lost 8 bases; unmatched junction nucleotides: 8. This CDR3 region has 13 residues. Germline assignment: CDR1 DFQATT and CDR2 SNEGSKA (reference sequence). The CDR3 here is CSAVRGVGEKLFF. CDR3 nucleotides: TGCAGTGCTGTCAGGGGGGTAGGGGAAAAACTGTTTTTT.

V and J are TRBV5-1 and TRBJ1-4; D gene unclear. The CDR3 is 14 residues long. Germline CDR1 SGHRS, CDR2 YFSETQ. With 2 bases removed from V and 3 bases from J, the gap between germline ends came to 8 bases. This CDR3 reads CASSFRTANEKLFF. CDR3 in DNA: TGCGCCAGCAGCTTTCGGACGGCTAATGAAAAACTGTTTTTT.

This chain joins TRBV7-2 and TRBJ1-1; D call uncertain. The CDR3 consists of 15 residues. CDR1 is SGHTA, CDR2 FQGNSA, per germline. V gave up 5 bases and J gave up 5 bases, with 18 bases separating them. The CDR3 DNA is TGTGCCAGCAGCCCCCTTGCGGGCTCAGAAACTGAAGCTTTCTTT. Amino acid sequence: CASSPLAGSETEAFF.

This clonotype appeared a few times. The chain's CDR3 is CASSHPALNTGELFF. The CDR3 DNA reads as TGTGCCAGCAGCCACCCGGCCCTGAACACCGGGGAGCTGTTTTTT. The chain couples TRBV4-2 to TRBJ2-2, with D uncertain. The CDR3 runs 15 residues. V was cut by 3 bases and J by 1 base, with 9 bases left in between. Germline CDR1 is LGHNA and CDR2 is YNFKEQ.

This clonotype was counted at least ten times. V usage is TRBV7-2 and J usage is TRBJ2-5; D unresolved. There are 12 residues in the CDR3. V lost 2 bases and J 3 bases, leaving 4 bases between the germline ends. Germline V CDR1 and CDR2: SGHTA, FQGNSA. CDR3 DNA: TGTGCCAGCAGCTTATTTAAAGAGACCCAGTACTTC. It codes for CASSLFKETQYF.

The sample holds a few counts of this clonotype. This chain joins TRBV29-1 and TRBJ2-2; TRBD2 is a possible D gene (6 bases). The length of the CDR3 is 13 residues. Trimming removed 8 bases at V and 3 bases at J, with 13 bases between. CDR1 is SQVTM, CDR2 ANQGSEA, per germline. The CDR3 loop reads CSSGTPDTGELFF. The CDR3 DNA is TGCAGCTCTGGGACTCCTGACACCGGGGAGCTGTTTTTT.

V and J are TRBV7-9 and TRBJ2-2, with 8 nucleotides matching TRBD1. The V gene end was trimmed by 1 base and the J gene end by 6 bases; junction bases not matched to a gene: 4. CDR1 and CDR2 from the germline V gene are SEHNR and FQNEAQ (reference sequence). This CDR3 region has 15 residues. CDR3 residues: CASSLGQGYSGELFF. The CDR3 DNA follows: TGTGCCAGCAGCTTAGGACAGGGGTACTCCGGGGAGCTGTTTTTT.

The chain carries TRBV7-8 and TRBJ1-1; D unclear. CDR1 is SGHVS, CDR2 FQNEAQ, per germline. The CDR3 has 15 residues. The V and J ends lost 1 base and 2 bases respectively, with 11 bases between them. This CDR3 is CASSLVEGPNTEAFF. The CDR3 DNA reads as TGTGCCAGCAGCTTAGTGGAGGGTCCTAACACTGAAGCTTTCTTT.

This clonotype has just a few counts. The rearrangement links TRBV10-3 to TRBJ2-5, with 9 nucleotides matching TRBD1. The CDR3 loop spans 15 amino acids. Germline CDR1 reads ENHRY; CDR2 reads SYGVKD. The ends lost 3 bases at V and 2 bases at J; junction bases unmatched: 4. The CDR3 sequence: CAISDKDRGQETQYF. In DNA, the CDR3 is TGTGCCATCAGTGATAAGGACAGGGGTCAAGAGACCCAGTACTTC.

This clonotype was found a few times. The chain joins TRBV20-1 to TRBJ2-2; D perhaps matches TRBD2 (5 bases). Germline CDR1 and CDR2: DFQATT and SNEGSKA (reference sequence). CDR3 length: 15 residues. The V and J ends lost 6 bases and 1 base respectively, with 15 bases between them. Written as DNA, the CDR3 is TGCAGTGCCAATCAACTAGGTTGGAACACCGGGGAGCTGTTTTTT. Its protein is CSANQLGWNTGELFF.

CDR3 amino acids: CASRRGRGAKNIQYF. The CDR3 DNA reads as TGTGCCAGCAGAAGGGGACGGGGGGCCAAAAACATTCAGTACTTC. The genes are TRBV12-3 or TRBV12-4 and TRBJ2-4, with D possibly being TRBD2 (6 bases). The CDR3 has 15 residues. Deletions cut 6 bases from V and 1 base from J, with 13 bases between.

The chain's CDR3 is CASSLVPDRDGNTF. The CDR3 DNA reads TGTGCCAGCAGCTTAGTCCCTGACAGGGATGGAAACACCTTC. The chain couples TRBV7-9 to TRBJ1-2; 7 nucleotides align to TRBD1. The germline gives CDR1 SEHNR, CDR2 FQNEAQ (reference sequence). With V trimmed by 1 base and J by 12 bases, 11 bases remained unmatched. The CDR3 runs to 14 residues.